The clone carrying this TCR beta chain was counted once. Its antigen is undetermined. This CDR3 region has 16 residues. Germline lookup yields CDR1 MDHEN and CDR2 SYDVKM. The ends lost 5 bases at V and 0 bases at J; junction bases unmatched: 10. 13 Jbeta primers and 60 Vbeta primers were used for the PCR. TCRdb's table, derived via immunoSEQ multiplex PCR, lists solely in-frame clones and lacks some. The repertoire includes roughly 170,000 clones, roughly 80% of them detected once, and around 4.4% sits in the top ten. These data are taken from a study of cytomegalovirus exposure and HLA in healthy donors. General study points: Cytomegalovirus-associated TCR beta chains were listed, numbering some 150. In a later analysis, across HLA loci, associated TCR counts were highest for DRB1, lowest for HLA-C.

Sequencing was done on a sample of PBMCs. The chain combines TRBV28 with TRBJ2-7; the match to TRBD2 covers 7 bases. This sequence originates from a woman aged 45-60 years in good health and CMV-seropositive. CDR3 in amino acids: CASSDSRDYISYEQYF. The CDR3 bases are TGTGCCAGCAGTGATTCCCGGGACTATATCTCCTACGAGCAGTACTTC.